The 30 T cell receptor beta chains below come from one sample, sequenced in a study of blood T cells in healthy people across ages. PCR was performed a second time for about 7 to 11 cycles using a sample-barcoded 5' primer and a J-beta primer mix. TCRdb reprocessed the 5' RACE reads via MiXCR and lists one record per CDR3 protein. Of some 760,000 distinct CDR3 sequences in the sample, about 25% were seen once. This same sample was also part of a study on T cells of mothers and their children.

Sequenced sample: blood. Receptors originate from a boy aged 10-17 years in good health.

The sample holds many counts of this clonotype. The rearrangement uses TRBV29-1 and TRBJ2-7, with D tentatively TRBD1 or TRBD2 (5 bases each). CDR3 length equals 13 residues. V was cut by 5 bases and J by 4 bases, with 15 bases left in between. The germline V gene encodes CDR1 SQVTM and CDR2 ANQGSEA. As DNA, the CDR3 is TGCAGCGTTTTATTAGGATGGGGGTACGAGCAGTACTTC. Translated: CSVLLGWGYEQYF.

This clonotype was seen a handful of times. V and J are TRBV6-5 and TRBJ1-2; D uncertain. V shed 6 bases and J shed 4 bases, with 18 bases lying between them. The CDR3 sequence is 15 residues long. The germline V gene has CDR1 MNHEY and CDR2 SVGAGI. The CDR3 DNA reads TGTGCCAGCAGACCCCTTGGGGAGGAGAGCTATGGCTACACCTTC. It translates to CASRPLGEESYGYTF.

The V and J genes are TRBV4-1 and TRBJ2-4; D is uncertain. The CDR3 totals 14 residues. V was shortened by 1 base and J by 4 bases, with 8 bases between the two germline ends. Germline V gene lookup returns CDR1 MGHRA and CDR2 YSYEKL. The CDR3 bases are TGCGCCAGCAGCCAAGCGGACGGAAAAAACATTCAGTACTTC. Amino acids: CASSQADGKNIQYF.

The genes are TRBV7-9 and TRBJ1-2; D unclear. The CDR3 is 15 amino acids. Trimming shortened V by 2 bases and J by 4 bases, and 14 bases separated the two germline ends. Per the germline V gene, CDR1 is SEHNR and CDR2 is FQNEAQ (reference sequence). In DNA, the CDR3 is TGTGCCAGCAGCTTACCCAGCGATCAACGCTATGGCTACACCTTC. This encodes CASSLPSDQRYGYTF.

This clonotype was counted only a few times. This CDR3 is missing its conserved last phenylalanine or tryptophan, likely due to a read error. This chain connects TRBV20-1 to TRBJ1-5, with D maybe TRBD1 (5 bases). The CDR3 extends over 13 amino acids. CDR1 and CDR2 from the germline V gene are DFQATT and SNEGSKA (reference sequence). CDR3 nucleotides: TGCAGTGCTCAGGGCCTAGCCGATCACCCCCAGCATCTT. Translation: CSAQGLADHPQHL.

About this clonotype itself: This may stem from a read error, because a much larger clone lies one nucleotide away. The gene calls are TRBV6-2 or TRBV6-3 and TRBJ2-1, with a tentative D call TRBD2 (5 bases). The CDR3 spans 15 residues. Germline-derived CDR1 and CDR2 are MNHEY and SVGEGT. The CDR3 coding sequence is TGTGCCAACAGTTACCTGGGAGAGTCCTACAATGAGCAGTTCTTC. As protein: CANSYLGESYNEQFF.

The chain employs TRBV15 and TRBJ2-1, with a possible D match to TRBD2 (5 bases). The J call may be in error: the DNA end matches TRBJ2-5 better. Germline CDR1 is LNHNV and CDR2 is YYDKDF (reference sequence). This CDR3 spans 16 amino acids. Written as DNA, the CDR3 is TGTGCCACCAGCAGAGATAGGGCGGACTCCCCGATCGACCAGTACTTC. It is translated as CATSRDRADSPIDQYF.

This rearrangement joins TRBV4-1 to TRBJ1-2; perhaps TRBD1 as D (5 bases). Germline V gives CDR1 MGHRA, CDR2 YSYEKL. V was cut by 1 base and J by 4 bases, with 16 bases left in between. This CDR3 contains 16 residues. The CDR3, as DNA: TGCGCCAGCAGCCAAGGAATCGAGGGGAGTATCTATGGCTACACCTTC. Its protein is CASSQGIEGSIYGYTF.

CDR3 in DNA: TGCAGTGCTTCTAAAGGACTAGCGGTCTCCTACAATGAGCAGTTCTTC. As protein: CSASKGLAVSYNEQFF. V gene TRBV20-1 combines with J gene TRBJ2-1; 10 bases line up with TRBD2. Trimming cost V 5 bases and J 0 bases; bases outside gene matches: 7. Looked up from germline, CDR1 is DFQATT and CDR2 is SNEGSKA (reference sequence). This CDR3 contains 16 residues.

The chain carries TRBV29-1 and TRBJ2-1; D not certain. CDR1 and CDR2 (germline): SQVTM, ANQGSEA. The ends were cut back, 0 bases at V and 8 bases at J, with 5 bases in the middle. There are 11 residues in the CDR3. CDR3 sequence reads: CSVEDAHEQFF. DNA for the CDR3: TGCAGCGTTGAAGATGCGCATGAGCAGTTCTTC.

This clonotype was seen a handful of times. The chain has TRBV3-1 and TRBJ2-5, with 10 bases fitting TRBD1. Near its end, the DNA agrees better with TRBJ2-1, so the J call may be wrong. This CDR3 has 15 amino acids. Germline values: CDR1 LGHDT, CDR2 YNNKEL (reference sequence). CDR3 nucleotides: TGTGCCAGCAGCCCGAGGGACAGGGGTCACAATGAGCAGTTCTTC. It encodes CASSPRDRGHNEQFF.

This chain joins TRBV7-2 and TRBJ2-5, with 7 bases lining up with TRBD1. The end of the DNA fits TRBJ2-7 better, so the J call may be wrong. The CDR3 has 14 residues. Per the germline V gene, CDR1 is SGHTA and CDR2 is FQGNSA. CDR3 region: CASRPTGDSYEQYF. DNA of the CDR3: TGTGCCAGCAGGCCTACAGGGGACTCCTACGAGCAGTACTTC.

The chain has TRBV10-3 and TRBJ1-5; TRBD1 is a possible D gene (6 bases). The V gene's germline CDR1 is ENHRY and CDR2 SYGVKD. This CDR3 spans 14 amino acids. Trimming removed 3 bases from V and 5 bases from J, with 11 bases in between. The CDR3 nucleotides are TGTGCCATCAGTGAATACAGGGAGGATCAGCCCCAGCATTTT. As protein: CAISEYREDQPQHF.

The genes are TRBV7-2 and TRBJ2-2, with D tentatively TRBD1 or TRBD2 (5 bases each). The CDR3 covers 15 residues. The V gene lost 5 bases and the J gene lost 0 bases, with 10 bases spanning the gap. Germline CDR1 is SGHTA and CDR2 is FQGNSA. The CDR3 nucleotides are TGTGCCAGCAGCATACTAGGGGCGAACACCGGGGAGCTGTTTTTT. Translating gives CASSILGANTGELFF. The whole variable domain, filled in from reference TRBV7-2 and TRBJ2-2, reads GAGVSQSPSNKVTEKGKDVELRCDPISGHTALYWYRQSLGQGLEFLIYFQGNSAPDKSGLPSDRFSAERTGGSVSTLTIQRTQQEDSAVYLCASSILGANTGELFFGEGSRLTVL.

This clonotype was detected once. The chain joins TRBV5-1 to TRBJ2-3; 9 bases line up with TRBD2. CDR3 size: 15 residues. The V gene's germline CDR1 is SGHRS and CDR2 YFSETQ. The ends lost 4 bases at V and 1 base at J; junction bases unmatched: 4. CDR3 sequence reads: CASSTKRGGTDTQYF. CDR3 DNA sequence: TGCGCCAGCAGCACAAAGCGGGGGGGCACAGATACGCAGTATTTT.

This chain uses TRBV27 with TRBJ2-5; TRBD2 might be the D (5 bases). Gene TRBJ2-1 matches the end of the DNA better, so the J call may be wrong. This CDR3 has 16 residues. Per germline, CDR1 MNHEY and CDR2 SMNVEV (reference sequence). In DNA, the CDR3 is TGTGCCAGCAGTGCGATCGCGGGTTCTTATATCAATGAGCAGTTCTTC. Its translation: CASSAIAGSYINEQFF.

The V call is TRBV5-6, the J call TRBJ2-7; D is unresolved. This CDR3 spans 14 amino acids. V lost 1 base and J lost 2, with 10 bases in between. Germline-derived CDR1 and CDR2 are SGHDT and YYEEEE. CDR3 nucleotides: TGTGCCAGCAGCTTGCCCGGAGAAACCTACGAGCAGTACTTC. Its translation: CASSLPGETYEQYF. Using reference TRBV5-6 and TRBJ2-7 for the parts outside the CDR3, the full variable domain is DAGVTQSPTHLIKTRGQQVTLRCSPKSGHDTVSWYQQALGQGPQFIFQYYEEEERQRGNFPDRFSGHQFPNYSSELNVNALLLGDSALYLCASSLPGETYEQYFGPGTRLTVT.

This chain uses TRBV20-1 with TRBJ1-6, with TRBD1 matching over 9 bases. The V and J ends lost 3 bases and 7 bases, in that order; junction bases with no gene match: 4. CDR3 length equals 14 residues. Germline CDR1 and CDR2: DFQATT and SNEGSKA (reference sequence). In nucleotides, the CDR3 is TGCAGTGCTAGGCGCGGGACAGGGAATTCACCCCTCCACTTT. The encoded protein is CSARRGTGNSPLHF.

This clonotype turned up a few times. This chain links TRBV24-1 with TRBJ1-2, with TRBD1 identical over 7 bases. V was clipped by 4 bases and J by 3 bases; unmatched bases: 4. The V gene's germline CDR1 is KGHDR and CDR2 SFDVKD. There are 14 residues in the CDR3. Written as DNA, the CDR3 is TGTGCCACCAGTGACTACGACAGGGACTATGGCTACACCTTC. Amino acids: CATSDYDRDYGYTF.

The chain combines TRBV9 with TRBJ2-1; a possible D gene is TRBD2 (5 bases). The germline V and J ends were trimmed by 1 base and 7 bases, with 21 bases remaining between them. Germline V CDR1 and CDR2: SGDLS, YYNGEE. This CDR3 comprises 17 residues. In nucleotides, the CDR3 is TGTGCCAGCAGCGTACGAAGCCTTGGCGGGTGGGGTAATGAGCAGTTCTTC. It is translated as CASSVRSLGGWGNEQFF.

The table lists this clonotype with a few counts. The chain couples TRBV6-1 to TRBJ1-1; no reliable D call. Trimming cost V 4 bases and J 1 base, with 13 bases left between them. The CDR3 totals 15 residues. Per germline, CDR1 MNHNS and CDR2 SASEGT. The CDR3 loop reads CASSGETYKNTEAFF. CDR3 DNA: TGTGCCAGCAGTGGGGAGACGTATAAGAACACTGAAGCTTTCTTT.

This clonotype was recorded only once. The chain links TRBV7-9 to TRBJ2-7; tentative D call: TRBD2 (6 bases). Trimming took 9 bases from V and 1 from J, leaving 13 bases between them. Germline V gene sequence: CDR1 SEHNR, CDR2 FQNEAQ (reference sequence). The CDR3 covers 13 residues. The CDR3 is CASLTGASYEQYF. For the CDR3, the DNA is TGTGCCAGTTTAACGGGAGCTTCCTACGAGCAGTACTTC.

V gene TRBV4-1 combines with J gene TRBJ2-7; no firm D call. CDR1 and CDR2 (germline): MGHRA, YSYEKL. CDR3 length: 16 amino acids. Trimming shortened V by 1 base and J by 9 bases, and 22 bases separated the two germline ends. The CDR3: CASSQAPGSAASGQYF. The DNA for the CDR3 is TGCGCCAGCAGCCAAGCGCCTGGGTCCGCAGCTTCCGGGCAGTACTTC.

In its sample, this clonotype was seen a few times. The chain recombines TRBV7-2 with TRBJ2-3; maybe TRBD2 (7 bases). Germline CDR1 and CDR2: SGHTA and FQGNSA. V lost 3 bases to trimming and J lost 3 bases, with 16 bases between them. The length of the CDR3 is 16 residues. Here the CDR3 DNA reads TGTGCCAGCAGCTTTAGGGGGGGCAGGGGAACAGATACGCAGTATTTT. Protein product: CASSFRGGRGTDTQYF.

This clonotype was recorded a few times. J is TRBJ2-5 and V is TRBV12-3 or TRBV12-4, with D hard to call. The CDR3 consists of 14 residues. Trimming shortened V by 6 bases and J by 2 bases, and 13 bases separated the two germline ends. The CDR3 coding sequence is TGTGCCAGCAGGCCCGGCACAATTCAAGAGACCCAGTACTTC. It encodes CASRPGTIQETQYF.

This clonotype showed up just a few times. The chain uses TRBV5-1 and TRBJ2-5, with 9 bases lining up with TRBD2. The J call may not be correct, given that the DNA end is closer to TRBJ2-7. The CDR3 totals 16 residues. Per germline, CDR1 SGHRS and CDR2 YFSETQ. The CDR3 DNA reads TGCGCCAGCAGCTTGGTCGCCAGCGGGGGGACTTACGAGCAGTACTTC. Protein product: CASSLVASGGTYEQYF.

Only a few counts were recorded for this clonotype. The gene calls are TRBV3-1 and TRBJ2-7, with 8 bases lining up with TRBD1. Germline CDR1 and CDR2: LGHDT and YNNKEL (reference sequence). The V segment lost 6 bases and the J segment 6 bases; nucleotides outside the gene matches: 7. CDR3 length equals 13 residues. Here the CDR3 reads CASSHGQGPEQYF. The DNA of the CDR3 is TGTGCCAGCAGTCACGGACAGGGCCCCGAGCAGTACTTC.

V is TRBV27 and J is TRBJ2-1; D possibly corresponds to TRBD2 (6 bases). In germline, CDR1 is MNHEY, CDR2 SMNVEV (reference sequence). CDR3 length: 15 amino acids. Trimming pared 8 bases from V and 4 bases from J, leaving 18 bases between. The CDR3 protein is CASLGGLNGYNEQFF. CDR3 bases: TGTGCCAGCCTCGGAGGACTAAACGGTTACAATGAGCAGTTCTTC.

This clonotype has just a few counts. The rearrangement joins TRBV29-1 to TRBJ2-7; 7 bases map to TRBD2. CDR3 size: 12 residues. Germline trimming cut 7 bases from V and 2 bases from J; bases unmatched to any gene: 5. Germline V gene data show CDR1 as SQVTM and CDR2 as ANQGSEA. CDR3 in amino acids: CSGGGNTYEQYF. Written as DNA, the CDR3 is TGCAGCGGGGGGGGAAATACCTACGAGCAGTACTTC.

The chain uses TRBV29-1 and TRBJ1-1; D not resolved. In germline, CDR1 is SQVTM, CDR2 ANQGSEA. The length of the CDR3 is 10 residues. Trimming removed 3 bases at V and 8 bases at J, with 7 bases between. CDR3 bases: TGCAGCGTTGAGTCCCTCGAAGCTTTCTTT. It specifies CSVESLEAFF.